Listed below are T cell receptor beta chains from one sample, sequenced in a study of blood T cell repertoires in COVID-19. Generated by immunoSEQ multiplex PCR, the TCRdb table keeps only in-frame clones and is missing some. The sample has 200,000 to 250,000 clones; around 86% are singletons. The sequenced material came from PBMCs or T cells enriched from blood (not recorded which). The receptor set was obtained from a woman aged 40 to 49 with acute COVID-19. CDR3s include the opening cysteine and the closing phenylalanine or tryptophan. Each record gives: D gene, J gene, V gene, clone size, CDR3 protein, CDR3 DNA. D genes are given only for firm matches. Not all rows give a size; the values are once, few, many and, for expanded clones, a class.

D gene: TRBD1; J gene: TRBJ1-5; V gene: TRBV6-2/TRBV6-3; clone size: -; CDR3 protein: CASSPGQVMPTLDQPQHF; CDR3 DNA: TGTGCCAGCAGCCCCGGACAGGTTATGCCTACCTTGGATCAGCCCCAGCATTTT
D gene: -; J gene: TRBJ1-2; V gene: TRBV18; clone size: -; CDR3 protein: CASSLRPEGGNYGYTF; CDR3 DNA: TGTGCCAGCTCACTCCGCCCTGAAGGGGGAAACTATGGCTACACCTTC
D gene: -; J gene: TRBJ2-2; V gene: TRBV29-1; clone size: -; CDR3 protein: CSVEVSGAGGELFF; CDR3 DNA: TGCAGCGTTGAAGTTAGTGGGGCTGGCGGGGAGCTGTTTTTT
D gene: -; J gene: TRBJ2-7; V gene: TRBV27; clone size: -; CDR3 protein: CASRLGSGGASYEQYF; CDR3 DNA: TGTGCCAGCAGATTGGGGTCGGGGGGCGCGTCCTACGAGCAGTACTTC
D gene: TRBD2; J gene: TRBJ2-5; V gene: TRBV5-1; clone size: -; CDR3 protein: CASSFSASGVETQYF; CDR3 DNA: TGCGCCAGCAGCTTTTCGGCTAGCGGGGTAGAGACCCAGTACTTC
D gene: -; J gene: TRBJ1-1; V gene: TRBV7-8; clone size: -; CDR3 protein: CASSPRQPPAEAFF; CDR3 DNA: TGTGCCAGCAGCCCTCGACAGCCACCGGCTGAAGCTTTCTTT
D gene: -; J gene: TRBJ1-2; V gene: TRBV28; clone size: -; CDR3 protein: CASSLSVSYGYTF; CDR3 DNA: TGTGCCAGCAGTTTGTCCGTTTCCTATGGCTACACCTTC
D gene: TRBD1; J gene: TRBJ1-2; V gene: TRBV7-2; clone size: -; CDR3 protein: CASSLLPGQIFYGYTF; CDR3 DNA: TGTGCCAGCAGCCTATTACCGGGACAGATTTTTTATGGCTACACCTTC
D gene: TRBD2; J gene: TRBJ2-3; V gene: TRBV9; clone size: once; CDR3 protein: CASSGLAGGSTDTQYF; CDR3 DNA: TGTGCCAGCAGCGGTCTAGCGGGGGGGAGCACAGATACGCAGTATTTT
D gene: TRBD1; J gene: TRBJ2-2; V gene: TRBV25-1; clone size: once; CDR3 protein: CASSEEGRGYTGELFF; CDR3 DNA: TGTGCCAGCAGTGAAGAGGGCAGGGGGTACACCGGGGAGCTGTTTTTT
D gene: TRBD1; J gene: TRBJ1-5; V gene: TRBV20-1; clone size: -; CDR3 protein: CSASQGGLQPQHF; CDR3 DNA: TGCAGTGCTAGTCAGGGGGGCCTTCAGCCCCAGCATTTT
D gene: -; J gene: TRBJ2-7; V gene: TRBV5-4; clone size: -; CDR3 protein: CASSLARGLNPYEQYF; CDR3 DNA: TGTGCCAGCAGCTTGGCCCGAGGACTAAACCCCTACGAGCAGTACTTC
D gene: -; J gene: TRBJ2-6; V gene: TRBV5-4; clone size: -; CDR3 protein: CASSPPRRGSASGANVLTF; CDR3 DNA: TGTGCCAGCAGCCCCCCCCGGCGGGGTAGTGCATCTGGGGCCAACGTCCTGACTTTC
D gene: TRBD2; J gene: TRBJ2-3; V gene: TRBV20-1; clone size: -; CDR3 protein: CSASGAGGTDTQYF; CDR3 DNA: TGCAGTGCTAGTGGGGCGGGAGGCACAGATACGCAGTATTTT